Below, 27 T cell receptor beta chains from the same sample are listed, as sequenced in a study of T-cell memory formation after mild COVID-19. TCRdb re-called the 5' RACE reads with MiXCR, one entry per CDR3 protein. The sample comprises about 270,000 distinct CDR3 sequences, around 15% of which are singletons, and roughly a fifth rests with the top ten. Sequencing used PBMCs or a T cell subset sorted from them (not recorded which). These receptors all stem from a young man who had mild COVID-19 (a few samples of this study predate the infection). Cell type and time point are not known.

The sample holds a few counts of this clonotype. The CDR3 loop reads CSAIFYGYTF. CDR3 coding DNA: TGCAGTGCTATTTTCTATGGCTACACCTTC. The chain employs TRBV20-1 and TRBJ1-2; no clear D gene. The CDR3 covers 10 residues. The germline CDR1 and CDR2 sequences are DFQATT and SNEGSKA (reference sequence). V was trimmed by 4 bases and J by 4 bases, leaving 4 bases between them.

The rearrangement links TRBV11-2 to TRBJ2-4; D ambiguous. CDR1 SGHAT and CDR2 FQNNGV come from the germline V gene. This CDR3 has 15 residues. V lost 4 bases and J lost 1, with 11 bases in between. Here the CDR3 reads CASSSIPGAKNIQYF. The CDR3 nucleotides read TGTGCCAGCAGCTCCATCCCGGGCGCCAAAAACATTCAGTACTTC. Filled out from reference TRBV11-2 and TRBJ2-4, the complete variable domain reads EAGVAQSPRYKIIEKRQSVAFWCNPISGHATLYWYQQILGQGPKLLIQFQNNGVVDDSQLPKDRFSAERLKGVDSTLKIQPAKLEDSAVYLCASSSIPGAKNIQYFGAGTRLSVL.

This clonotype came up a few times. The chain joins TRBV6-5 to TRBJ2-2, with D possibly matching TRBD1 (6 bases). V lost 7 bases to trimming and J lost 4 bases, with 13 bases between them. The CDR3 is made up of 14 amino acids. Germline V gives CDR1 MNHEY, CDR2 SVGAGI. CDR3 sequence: CASKWTAPTGELFF. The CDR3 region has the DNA TGTGCCAGCAAGTGGACAGCGCCCACCGGGGAGCTGTTTTTT.

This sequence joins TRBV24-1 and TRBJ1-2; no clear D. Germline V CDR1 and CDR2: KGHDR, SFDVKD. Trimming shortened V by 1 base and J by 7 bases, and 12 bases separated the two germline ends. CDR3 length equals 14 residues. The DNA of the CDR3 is TGTGCCACCAGTGATTTCCCGACCAGTAGTGGCTACACCTTC. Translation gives CATSDFPTSSGYTF.

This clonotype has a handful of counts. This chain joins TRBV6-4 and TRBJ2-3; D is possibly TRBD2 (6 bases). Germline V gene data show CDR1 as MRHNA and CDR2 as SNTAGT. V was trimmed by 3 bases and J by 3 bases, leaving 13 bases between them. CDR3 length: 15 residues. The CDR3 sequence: CASSDVAGRTDTQYF. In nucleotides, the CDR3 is TGTGCCAGCAGTGATGTGGCAGGGAGGACAGATACGCAGTATTTT.

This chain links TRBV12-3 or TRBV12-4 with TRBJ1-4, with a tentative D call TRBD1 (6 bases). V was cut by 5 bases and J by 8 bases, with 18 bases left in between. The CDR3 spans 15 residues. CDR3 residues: CASSTEGGAGEKLFF. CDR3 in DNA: TGTGCCAGCAGTACCGAAGGGGGGGCTGGGGAAAAACTGTTTTTT.

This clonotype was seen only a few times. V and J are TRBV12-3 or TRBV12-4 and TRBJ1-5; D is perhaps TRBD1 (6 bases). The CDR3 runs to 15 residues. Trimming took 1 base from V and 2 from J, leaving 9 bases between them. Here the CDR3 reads CASSLGGGRNQPQHF. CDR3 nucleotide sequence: TGTGCCAGCAGTTTAGGCGGGGGCCGCAATCAGCCCCAGCATTTT.

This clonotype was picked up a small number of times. The CDR3 bases are TGTGCCACCAGCAGAGATAGGGGGGACACTTACGAGCAGTACGTC. The encoded protein is CATSRDRGDTYEQYV. J is TRBJ2-7 and V is TRBV15; D may be TRBD1 or TRBD2 (6 bases each). V shed 0 bases and J shed 4 bases, with 13 bases lying between them. CDR3 length: 15 amino acids. Germline V gene data show CDR1 as LNHNV and CDR2 as YYDKDF (reference sequence).

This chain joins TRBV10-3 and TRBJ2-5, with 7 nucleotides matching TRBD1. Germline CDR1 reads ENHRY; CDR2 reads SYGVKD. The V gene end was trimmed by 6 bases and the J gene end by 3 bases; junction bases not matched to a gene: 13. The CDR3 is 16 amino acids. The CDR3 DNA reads TGTGCCATCAGCGACCCTCAGACAGGGAGCGAAGAGACCCAGTACTTC. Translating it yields CAISDPQTGSEETQYF.

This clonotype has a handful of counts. The CDR3 region is CASTAWDGNTEAFF. The CDR3 DNA is TGTGCCAGCACCGCGTGGGACGGGAACACTGAAGCTTTCTTT. This chain uses TRBV11-2 with TRBJ1-1; perhaps TRBD1 as D (5 bases). CDR3 length: 14 amino acids. The V and J ends lost 7 bases and 1 base respectively, with 13 bases between them. CDR1 is SGHAT, CDR2 FQNNGV, per germline.

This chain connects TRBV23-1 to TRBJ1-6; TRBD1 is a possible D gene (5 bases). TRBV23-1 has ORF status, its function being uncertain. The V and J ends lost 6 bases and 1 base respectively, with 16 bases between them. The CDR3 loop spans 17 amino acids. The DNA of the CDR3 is TGCGCCAGCAGATCCAAGGGGCCTGTGTCCTATAATTCACCCCTCCACTTT. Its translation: CASRSKGPVSYNSPLHF.

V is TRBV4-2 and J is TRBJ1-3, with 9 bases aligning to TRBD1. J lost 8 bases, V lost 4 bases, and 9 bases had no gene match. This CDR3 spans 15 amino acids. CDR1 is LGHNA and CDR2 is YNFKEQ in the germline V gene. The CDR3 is CASSPGQGSGYTIYF. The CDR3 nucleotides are TGTGCCAGCAGCCCAGGACAGGGGTCCGGATACACCATATATTTT.

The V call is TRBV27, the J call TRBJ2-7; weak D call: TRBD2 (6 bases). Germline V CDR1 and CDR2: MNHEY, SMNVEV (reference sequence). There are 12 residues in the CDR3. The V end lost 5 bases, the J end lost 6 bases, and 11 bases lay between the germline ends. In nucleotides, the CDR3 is TGTGCCAGCAGTCCAGTGGGGGGCGAGCAGTACTTC. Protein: CASSPVGGEQYF.

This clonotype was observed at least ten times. Here the CDR3 DNA reads TGTGCCAGCAGTTTTGGCGGGGGGGCGAATGAGCAGTTCTTC. Its protein is CASSFGGGANEQFF. The chain joins TRBV12-3 or TRBV12-4 to TRBJ2-1; 9 nucleotides align to TRBD2. The CDR3 totals 14 residues. J was trimmed by 7 bases and V by 3 bases; bases with no gene match: 4.

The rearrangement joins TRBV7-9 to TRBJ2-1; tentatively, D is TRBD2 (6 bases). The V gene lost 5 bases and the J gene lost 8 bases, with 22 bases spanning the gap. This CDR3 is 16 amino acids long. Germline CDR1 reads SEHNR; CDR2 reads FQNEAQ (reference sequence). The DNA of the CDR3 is TGTGCCAGCAGCCCACCGGATAGCGGCCTATCATATGAGCAGTTCTTC. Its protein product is CASSPPDSGLSYEQFF.

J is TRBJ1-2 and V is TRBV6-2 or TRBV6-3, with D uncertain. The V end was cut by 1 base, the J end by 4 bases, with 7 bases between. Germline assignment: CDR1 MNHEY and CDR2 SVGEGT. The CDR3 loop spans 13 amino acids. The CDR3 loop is CASSYFGAYGYTF. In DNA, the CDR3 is TGTGCCAGCAGTTACTTTGGAGCCTATGGCTACACCTTC.

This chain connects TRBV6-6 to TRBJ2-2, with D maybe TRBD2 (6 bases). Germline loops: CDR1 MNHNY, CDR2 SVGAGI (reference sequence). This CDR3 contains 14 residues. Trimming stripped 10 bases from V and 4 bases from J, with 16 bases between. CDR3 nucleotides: TGTGCCACCGGACGTGAGGGAGGCACCGGGGAGCTGTTTTTT. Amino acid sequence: CATGREGGTGELFF.

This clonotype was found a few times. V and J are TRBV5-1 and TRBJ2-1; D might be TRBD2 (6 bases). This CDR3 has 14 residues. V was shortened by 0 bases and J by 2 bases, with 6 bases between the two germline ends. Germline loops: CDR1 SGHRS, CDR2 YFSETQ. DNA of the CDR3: TGCGCCAGCAGCTTGGCTAGCGCCTACAATGAGCAGTTCTTC. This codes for CASSLASAYNEQFF.

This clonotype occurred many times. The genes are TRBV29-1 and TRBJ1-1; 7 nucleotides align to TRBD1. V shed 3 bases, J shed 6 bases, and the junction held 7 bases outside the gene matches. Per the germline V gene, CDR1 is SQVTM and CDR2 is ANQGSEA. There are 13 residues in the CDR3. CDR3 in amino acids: CSVETGNSAEAFF. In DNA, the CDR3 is TGCAGCGTTGAGACAGGGAATTCAGCTGAAGCTTTCTTT. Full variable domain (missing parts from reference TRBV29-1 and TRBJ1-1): SAVISQKPSRDICQRGTSLTIQCQVDSQVTMMFWYRQQPGQSLTLIATANQGSEATYESGFVIDKFPISRPNLTFSTLTVSNMSPEDSSIYLCSVETGNSAEAFFGQGTRLTVV.

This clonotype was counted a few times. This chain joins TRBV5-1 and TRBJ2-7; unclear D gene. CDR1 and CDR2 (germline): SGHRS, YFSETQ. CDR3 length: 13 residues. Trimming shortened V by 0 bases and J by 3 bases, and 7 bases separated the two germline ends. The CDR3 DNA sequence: TGCGCCAGCAGCTTGGTCGGAGACTACGAGCAGTACTTC. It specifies CASSLVGDYEQYF. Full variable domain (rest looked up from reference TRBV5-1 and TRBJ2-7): KAGVTQTPRYLIKTRGQQVTLSCSPISGHRSVSWYQQTPGQGLQFLFEYFSETQRNKGNFPGRFSGRQFSNSRSEMNVSTLELGDSALYLCASSLVGDYEQYFGPGTRLTVT.

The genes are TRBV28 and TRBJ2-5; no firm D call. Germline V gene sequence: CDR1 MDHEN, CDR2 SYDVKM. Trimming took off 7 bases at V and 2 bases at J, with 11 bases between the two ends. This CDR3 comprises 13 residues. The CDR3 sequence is CASTAEPQETQYF. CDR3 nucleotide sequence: TGTGCCAGCACCGCTGAGCCTCAAGAGACCCAGTACTTC.

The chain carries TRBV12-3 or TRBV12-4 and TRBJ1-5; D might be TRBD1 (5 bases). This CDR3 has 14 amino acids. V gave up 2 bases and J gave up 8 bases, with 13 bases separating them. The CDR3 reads CASSLIPGGEPQHF. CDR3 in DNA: TGTGCCAGCAGTTTAATTCCGGGGGGGGAGCCCCAGCATTTT.

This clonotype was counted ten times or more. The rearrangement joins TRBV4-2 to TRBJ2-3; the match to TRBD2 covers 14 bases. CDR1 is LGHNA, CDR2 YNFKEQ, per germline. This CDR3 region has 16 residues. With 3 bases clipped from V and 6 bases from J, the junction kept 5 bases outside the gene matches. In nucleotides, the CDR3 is TGTGCCAGCAGCCATGGGACTAGCGGGGGAGGGGATACGCAGTATTTT. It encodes CASSHGTSGGGDTQYF.

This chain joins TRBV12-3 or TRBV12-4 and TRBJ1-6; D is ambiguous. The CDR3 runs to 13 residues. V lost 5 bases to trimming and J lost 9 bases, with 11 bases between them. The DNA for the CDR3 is TGTGCCAGCAGTCCGAATCTCGGTTCACCCCTCCACTTT. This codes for CASSPNLGSPLHF.

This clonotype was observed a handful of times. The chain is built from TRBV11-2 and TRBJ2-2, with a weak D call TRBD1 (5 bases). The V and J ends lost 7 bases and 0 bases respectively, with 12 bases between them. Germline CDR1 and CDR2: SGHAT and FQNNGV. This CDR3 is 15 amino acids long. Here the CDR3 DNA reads TGTGCCAGCACCCGTAGGACATCGAACACCGGGGAGCTGTTTTTT. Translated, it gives CASTRRTSNTGELFF.

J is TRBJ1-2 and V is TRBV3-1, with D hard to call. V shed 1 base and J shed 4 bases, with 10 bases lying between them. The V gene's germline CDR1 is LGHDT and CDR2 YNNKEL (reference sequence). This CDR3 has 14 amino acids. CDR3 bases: TGTGCCAGCAGCCAAGCGGCATCGCCCTATGGCTACACCTTC. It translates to CASSQAASPYGYTF.

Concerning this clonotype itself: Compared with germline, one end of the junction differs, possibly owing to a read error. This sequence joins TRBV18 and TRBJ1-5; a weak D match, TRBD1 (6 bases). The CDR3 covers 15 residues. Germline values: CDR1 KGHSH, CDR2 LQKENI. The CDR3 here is CSSSLEQGSNQPQHF. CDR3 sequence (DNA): TGTTCCAGCTCCCTAGAACAGGGAAGCAATCAGCCCCAGCATTTT.